This note documents a single TCR beta chain sequence. Its antigen is unidentified. Here immunoSEQ multiplex PCR was the method, and the copy in TCRdb shows in-frame clones only, minus some. The repertoire has 68,000 or so clones, around 93% of them found once; the top ten carry approximately 0.96%. Deletions cut 2 bases from V and 4 bases from J, with 17 bases between. The CDR3 spans 16 residues. Germline-derived CDR1 and CDR2 are MGHRA and YSYEKL. The record originates from a study of T cell clones after liver transplantation. General study points: Donor-reactive sequences fell more than third party-reactive ones, suggesting partial deletion.

The source of this sequence is a human patient who received a liver transplant. The graft donor may have given rise to some T cells. The source was CD4+ T cells from blood, collected about 26 months after liver transplant. The chain carries TRBV4-1 and TRBJ1-2; D might be TRBD1 (6 bases). This chain's CDR3 is CASSQSQGPSFYGYTF. CDR3 in DNA: TGCGCCAGCAGCCAATCACAGGGCCCCTCGTTCTATGGCTACACCTTC.